This T cell receptor (beta chain) was identified during a study of shared clonotypes between healthy human individuals. Trimming left V 2 bases short and J 6 bases short, with 8 bases between. CDR1 and CDR2 from the germline V gene are MNHEY and SMNVEV (reference sequence). This CDR3 is 13 amino acids long. Study-wide results and caveats: A handful of donors shared around 5.1% of their naive CD4 clonotypes.

It was at deep level that the assay was run. Genomic DNA of every subset was divided equally among multiple immunoSEQ plates. Assay used: immunoSEQ multiplex PCR; TCRdb lists only in-frame clones, some missing. The data contain approximately 2,200,000 clones, about 92% of them singletons. Only one count was recorded for this clone. Antigen: not known. Cells designated naive CD8 were CD45RO-negative and were positively selected for CCR7, with terminally differentiated effector memory CD45RA+ cells excluded. Everyone who donated was a Caucasian adult who lived in Nashville, Tennessee. The sequenced sample consisted of naive CD8+ T cells from PBMCs. This clonotype was sampled from a man aged 18 to 30 in good health. Some clones in this sample may be carry-over from other donors' samples. J is TRBJ1-5 and V is TRBV27, with D perhaps TRBD1 (5 bases). The CDR3 region has the DNA TGTGCCAGCAGTTTAGACAGATTTCAGCCCCAGCATTTT. Translated: CASSLDRFQPQHF.